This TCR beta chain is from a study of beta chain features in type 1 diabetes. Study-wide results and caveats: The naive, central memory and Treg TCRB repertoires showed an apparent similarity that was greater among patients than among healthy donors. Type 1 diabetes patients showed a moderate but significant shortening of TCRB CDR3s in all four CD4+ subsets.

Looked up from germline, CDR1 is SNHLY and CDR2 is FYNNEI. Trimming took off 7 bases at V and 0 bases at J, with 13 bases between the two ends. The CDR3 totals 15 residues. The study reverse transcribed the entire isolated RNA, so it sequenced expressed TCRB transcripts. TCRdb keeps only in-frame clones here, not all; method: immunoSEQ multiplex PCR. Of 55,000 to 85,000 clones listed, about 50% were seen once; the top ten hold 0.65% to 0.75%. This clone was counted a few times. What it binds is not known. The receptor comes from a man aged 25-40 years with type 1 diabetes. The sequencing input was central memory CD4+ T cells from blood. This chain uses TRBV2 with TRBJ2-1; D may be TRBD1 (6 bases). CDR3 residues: CASTQQGSSYNEQFF. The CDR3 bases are TGTGCCAGCACCCAACAGGGTAGCTCCTACAATGAGCAGTTCTTC.